The 9 T cell receptor beta chains reported below all come from one sample, sequenced in a study of spatial heterogeneity in lung cancer. Study outcomes and limitations: For expanded intratumoral alpha and beta TCRs, counts tracked tumor mutation counts.

TCRdb recomputed calls from the 5' RACE reads with MiXCR, one row per CDR3 protein. Of over 2,000 distinct CDR3 sequences listed, around 20% were seen once; the top ten hold around 9.5%. No antigen has been assigned to these receptors. The sample's time point: sample taken at primary tumor resection. Material: lung tumor tissue, obtained at surgery. The source is a male donor with early-stage non-small cell lung cancer.

This clonotype is classed as medium-sized. The gene calls are TRBV7-2 and TRBJ2-1; D gene uncertain. CDR1 SGHTA and CDR2 FQGNSA come from the germline V gene. There are 14 residues in the CDR3. Trimming removed 5 bases from V and 8 bases from J, with 16 bases in between. CDR3 amino acids: CASSTRWSRYEQFF. The CDR3 nucleotides are TGTGCCAGCAGCACCCGGTGGTCCAGGTATGAGCAGTTCTTC.

Sample share makes this clonotype large (0.1 to 1%). The chain employs TRBV9 and TRBJ2-3; 8 nucleotides match TRBD2. The J segment lost 5 bases and the V segment lost 0 bases, leaving 5 bases of the junction unmatched. Per the germline V gene, CDR1 is SGDLS and CDR2 is YYNGEE. The CDR3 has 15 residues. This chain's CDR3 is CASSVVRGEEDTQYF. The DNA of the CDR3 is TGTGCCAGCAGCGTAGTGCGGGGGGAAGAAGATACGCAGTATTTT.

This clonotype turned up a few times. The chain links TRBV5-1 to TRBJ1-1; D not resolved. CDR1 is SGHRS, CDR2 YFSETQ, per germline. This CDR3 contains 14 residues. The V and J ends lost 4 bases and 10 bases respectively, with 20 bases between them. The CDR3 protein is CASSLDLLKEVAFF. CDR3 nucleotide sequence: TGCGCCAGCAGCCTTGACCTATTAAAGGAGGTAGCTTTCTTT.

This clonotype is medium-sized (0.01 to 0.1%) by share. The rearrangement links TRBV18 to TRBJ2-5; tentatively, D is TRBD2 (6 bases). The CDR3 is made up of 13 amino acids. The germline V and J ends were trimmed by 2 bases and 5 bases, with 9 bases remaining between them. Germline V gene data show CDR1 as KGHSH and CDR2 as LQKENI. The CDR3 DNA reads as TGTGCCAGCTCACCAGCCCTAGCGGAGACCCAGTACTTC. Amino acids: CASSPALAETQYF.

The genes are TRBV28 and TRBJ2-7; 9 bases map to TRBD1. Germline-derived CDR1 and CDR2 are MDHEN and SYDVKM. CDR3 length: 15 amino acids. With 7 bases clipped from V and 3 bases from J, the junction kept 10 bases outside the gene matches. The chain's CDR3 is CASIPQGTGIYEQYF. Here the CDR3 DNA reads TGTGCCAGCATCCCTCAGGGGACAGGGATCTACGAGCAGTACTTC.

This clonotype is medium-sized within its sample. This chain uses TRBV10-2 with TRBJ2-1; no reliable D call. CDR3 size: 15 residues. V lost 2 bases, J lost 8 bases, and 16 bases lay in between. Germline V CDR1 and CDR2: WSHSY, SAAADI. CDR3 DNA sequence: TGCGCCAGCAGTGAGGCGGACGGAACCTTGGATGAGCAGTTCTTC. Translation: CASSEADGTLDEQFF.

This clonotype is judged medium-sized. The chain joins TRBV3-1 to TRBJ1-2; 9 nucleotides line up with TRBD1. The CDR3 runs to 14 residues. Germline-derived CDR1 and CDR2 are LGHDT and YNNKEL (reference sequence). The ends lost 2 bases at V and 7 bases at J; junction bases unmatched: 5. CDR3: CASSQRTGGSGYTF. Written as DNA, the CDR3 is TGTGCCAGCAGCCAAAGAACAGGGGGCTCTGGCTACACCTTC.

This clonotype counts as medium-sized. V usage is TRBV11-2 and J usage is TRBJ2-7; TRBD2 matches 11 bases. CDR3 length: 17 residues. CDR1 SGHAT and CDR2 FQNNGV come from the germline V gene. V lost 2 bases to trimming and J lost 1 base; unmatched junction nucleotides: 7. This CDR3 is CASSLLGSGRASYEQYF. The CDR3 DNA follows: TGTGCCAGCAGCTTATTAGGTAGCGGGAGGGCTTCCTACGAGCAGTACTTC.

This chain links TRBV20-1 with TRBJ1-1; no definite D call. The CDR3 contains 12 residues. Trimming removed 0 bases at V and 6 bases at J, with 8 bases between. CDR1 and CDR2 from the germline V gene are DFQATT and SNEGSKA (reference sequence). CDR3 coding DNA: TGCAGTGCTAGAGATCTAACTGCTGAAGCTTTCTTT. It is translated as CSARDLTAEAFF.